Listed here are 21 T cell receptor beta chains from one sample, sequenced in a study of blood T cell repertoires in COVID-19. Clones were read by immunoSEQ multiplex PCR, and TCRdb kept only the in-frame ones, dropping some. The table includes a few hundred thousand clones, approximately 83% detected once. The specimen sequenced was peripheral blood. The receptors come from a woman aged 45-60 years with acute or convalescent COVID-19.

V gene TRBV30 combines with J gene TRBJ1-2; TRBD1 matches 7 bases. V dropped 1 base and J dropped 8; count of bases not matched to a gene: 7. Germline CDR1 and CDR2: GTSNPN and SVGIG (reference sequence). This CDR3 has 13 residues. CDR3 nucleotides: TGTGCCTGGAGTGGCCCGACAGGGCGCGGCTACACCTTC. Translated: CAWSGPTGRGYTF.

The chain recombines TRBV5-1 with TRBJ1-5; TRBD1 aligns across 7 bases. The V segment lost 2 bases and the J segment 5 bases; nucleotides outside the gene matches: 13. The CDR3 is 17 amino acids. Germline CDR1 is SGHRS and CDR2 is YFSETQ. CDR3 nucleotides: TGCGCCAGCAGCTTTTTCCGACAGGGAGAAAGACATCAGCCCCAGCATTTT. As protein: CASSFFRQGERHQPQHF.

The chain recombines TRBV15 with TRBJ2-5; 8 nucleotides agree with TRBD1. Germline CDR1 LNHNV, CDR2 YYDKDF (reference sequence). The CDR3 runs 16 residues. V gave up 1 base and J gave up 5 bases; unmatched junction bases: 9. The CDR3 here is CATSRAHRGTRETQYF. Written as DNA, the CDR3 is TGTGCCACCAGCAGAGCTCACAGGGGGACGCGGGAGACCCAGTACTTC. The variable domain in full, with the rest retrieved from reference TRBV15 and TRBJ2-5, is DAMVIQNPRYQVTQFGKPVTLSCSQTLNHNVMYWYQQKSSQAPKLLFHYYDKDFNNEADTPDNFQSRRPNTSFCFLDIRSPGLGDTAMYLCATSRAHRGTRETQYFGPGTRLLVL.

The gene calls are TRBV20-1 and TRBJ1-6; weak D call: TRBD1 (6 bases). CDR1 is DFQATT and CDR2 is SNEGSKA in the germline V gene (reference sequence). The CDR3 runs 14 residues. Trimming left V 3 bases short and J 5 bases short, with 11 bases between. The CDR3 bases are TGCAGTGCTAGTATCACAGGGAATAATTCACCCCTCCACTTT. This encodes CSASITGNNSPLHF.

J is TRBJ2-7 and V is TRBV24-1, with 7 positions matching TRBD2. With 2 bases clipped from V and 4 bases from J, the junction kept 7 bases outside the gene matches. The CDR3 has 15 amino acids. The V gene's germline CDR1 is KGHDR and CDR2 SFDVKD. CDR3 sequence reads: CATSDSRGSLYEQYF. The CDR3 nucleotides are TGTGCCACCAGTGATTCACGCGGGAGTCTTTACGAGCAGTACTTC.

The CDR3: CASSPPGQSYEQYF. CDR3 in DNA: TGTGCCAGCAGTCCCCCGGGTCAATCCTACGAGCAGTACTTC. The chain has TRBV6-2 or TRBV6-3 and TRBJ2-7; D gene ambiguous. Germline assignment: CDR1 MNHEY and CDR2 SVGEGT. This CDR3 is built from 14 residues. The germline V and J ends were trimmed by 5 bases and 1 base, with 12 bases remaining between them.

The chain couples TRBV11-3 to TRBJ2-3; D is perhaps TRBD2 (6 bases). V gave up 4 bases and J gave up 0 bases, with 14 bases separating them. Germline V CDR1 and CDR2: SGHNT, YENEEA. This CDR3 contains 16 residues. CDR3 in amino acids: CASSSGRGRSTDTQYF. The CDR3 nucleotides read TGTGCCAGCAGCTCCGGACGTGGGAGGAGCACAGATACGCAGTATTTT.

The chain joins TRBV5-1 to TRBJ2-5; 10 bases match TRBD1. CDR1 SGHRS and CDR2 YFSETQ come from the germline V gene. The CDR3 is made up of 15 amino acids. V dropped 3 bases and J dropped 10; count of bases not matched to a gene: 12. The CDR3 coding sequence is TGCGCCAGCAGCTCGATAAGACAGGGGGCACGAAACCAGTACTTC. This encodes CASSSIRQGARNQYF.

This chain connects TRBV7-8 to TRBJ1-1; 7 bases are shared with TRBD1. With 2 bases clipped from V and 2 bases from J, the junction kept 5 bases outside the gene matches. There are 15 residues in the CDR3. The germline V gene has CDR1 SGHVS and CDR2 FQNEAQ. CDR3 in DNA: TGTGCCAGCAGCTTATACAGGGGTTCAAACACTGAAGCTTTCTTT. Encoded protein: CASSLYRGSNTEAFF.

The chain has TRBV5-1 and TRBJ2-2; 10 bases are shared with TRBD1. The trim removed 4 bases at V and 4 bases at J, leaving 10 bases unmatched. Germline V gene data show CDR1 as SGHRS and CDR2 as YFSETQ. The CDR3 spans 17 residues. This chain's CDR3 is CASSASDRGQGTGELFF. The CDR3 DNA is TGCGCCAGCAGCGCCTCCGACAGGGGGCAAGGCACCGGGGAGCTGTTTTTT.

This clone was seen a single time. As DNA, the CDR3 is TGTGCCAGCTCGGGTCTCATGGGGGGTGAGCAGTTCTTC. Translating it yields CASSGLMGGEQFF. V is TRBV19 and J is TRBJ2-1; D might be TRBD2 (6 bases). Trimming removed 9 bases from V and 9 bases from J, with 18 bases in between. Germline V gene lookup returns CDR1 LNHDA and CDR2 SQIVND (reference sequence). This CDR3 has 13 amino acids.

This sequence joins TRBV2 and TRBJ2-7, with D perhaps matching TRBD1 (5 bases). V was cut by 4 bases and J by 5 bases, with 9 bases left in between. Germline lookup yields CDR1 SNHLY and CDR2 FYNNEI. The CDR3 length is 12 residues. The DNA for the CDR3 is TGTGCCAGCAGTGGGGGCCCCGACGAGCAGTACTTC. Protein sequence: CASSGGPDEQYF.

The chain links TRBV24-1 to TRBJ2-1; the match to TRBD1 covers 7 bases. V lost 3 bases and J lost 6; bases outside the gene matches: 10. The CDR3 totals 16 residues. Germline CDR1 and CDR2: KGHDR and SFDVKD. Written as DNA, the CDR3 is TGTGCCACCAGTGATCGGGACAGTAACCCCCTCAATGAGCAGTTCTTC. Its protein product is CATSDRDSNPLNEQFF.

The V call is TRBV6-6, the J call TRBJ1-3; D remains ambiguous. Germline V gene data show CDR1 as MNHNY and CDR2 as SVGAGI (reference sequence). This CDR3 contains 13 residues. Trimming removed 8 bases at V and 1 base at J, with 9 bases between. CDR3 loop: CASGTNSGNTIYF. The CDR3 bases are TGTGCCAGCGGTACAAATTCTGGAAACACCATATATTTT.

The rearrangement joins TRBV5-1 to TRBJ2-2, with TRBD1 matching over 9 bases. The germline V gene encodes CDR1 SGHRS and CDR2 YFSETQ. The CDR3 contains 15 residues. V shed 0 bases and J 9 bases; nucleotides not matched to a gene: 6. CDR3 in DNA: TGCGCCAGCAGCTTGGGGGACAGGGAAGCAAGGGAGCTGTTTTTT. Protein product: CASSLGDREARELFF.

This clone was recorded once. The chain uses TRBV3-1 (or the pseudogene TRBV3-2) and TRBJ2-5; 8 nucleotides match TRBD2. The CDR3 is 14 residues long. CDR1 and CDR2 from the germline V gene are LGHDT and YNNKEL (reference sequence). With V trimmed by 1 base and J by 5 bases, 3 bases remained unmatched. The CDR3 DNA is TGTGCCAGCAGCCAAGTGCGGGGGGTCGAGACCCAGTACTTC. Protein product: CASSQVRGVETQYF.

The CDR3 sequence: CASSSLGGSGNTIYF. The CDR3 region has the DNA TGTGCCAGCAGCTCCCTAGGGGGCTCGGGAAACACCATATATTTT. The J gene is TRBJ1-3, the V gene TRBV5-6; 7 bases agree with TRBD1. From germline, CDR1 is SGHDT and CDR2 YYEEEE. This CDR3 is 15 amino acids long. The V and J ends lost 3 bases and 4 bases, in that order; junction bases with no gene match: 7.

The chain joins TRBV13 to TRBJ1-6, with a possible D match to TRBD1 (6 bases). Per the germline V gene, CDR1 is PRHDT and CDR2 is FYEKMQ (reference sequence). V shed 5 bases and J shed 4 bases, with 15 bases lying between them. This CDR3 spans 16 amino acids. The CDR3 nucleotides are TGTGCCAGCAGCACCTCGACAGGCGGGTATAATTCACCCCTCCACTTT. Encoded protein: CASSTSTGGYNSPLHF.

The chain uses TRBV6-7 and TRBJ1-1; D might be TRBD1 (6 bases). TRBV6-7 has ORF status, its function being uncertain. The germline V and J ends were trimmed by 2 bases and 3 bases, with 10 bases remaining between them. The CDR3 is made up of 14 amino acids. The CDR3 sequence is CASSYGGGHTEAFF. The CDR3 coding sequence is TGTGCCAGCAGTTACGGCGGGGGGCACACTGAAGCTTTCTTT.

This chain links TRBV7-9 with TRBJ2-5; no clear D. CDR3 size: 13 residues. Germline CDR1 reads SEHNR; CDR2 reads FQNEAQ (reference sequence). The germline V and J ends were trimmed by 5 bases and 5 bases, with 12 bases remaining between them. The CDR3 protein is CASSPTGLETQYF. DNA for the CDR3: TGTGCCAGCAGCCCGACTGGCTTGGAGACCCAGTACTTC.

The chain is built from TRBV3-1 (or the pseudogene TRBV3-2) and TRBJ1-5; TRBD1 is a possible D gene (6 bases). V lost 4 bases to trimming and J lost 2 bases, with 15 bases between them. This CDR3 comprises 16 residues. The germline gives CDR1 LGHDT, CDR2 YNNKEL (reference sequence). The CDR3 sequence: CASSPGATEGNQPQHF. DNA of the CDR3: TGTGCCAGCAGCCCAGGGGCCACGGAGGGCAATCAGCCCCAGCATTTT.